This T cell receptor (beta chain) derives from a study of OX40 agonist ivuxolimab in advanced cancers. Across the whole study: Patients received the agonistic anti-OX40 (CD134) antibody ivuxolimab.

The table came from immunoSEQ multiplex PCR; TCRdb's copy has only in-frame clones and leaves some out. The sample holds roughly 71,000 clones, 84% seen once. Findings and caveats of the study: It was also the case that some nonresponders had low normalized T-cell clonal expansion.

This CDR3 is 13 amino acids long. V lost 4 bases, J lost 11 bases, and 17 bases lay in between. Germline CDR1 reads MGHRA; CDR2 reads YSYEKL. A remark on this clone: The antigen is unknown.

Autoimmune disease history or systemic immunosuppression disqualified patients. The receptor was isolated from an adult with an advanced solid tumor such as melanoma, head and neck, liver or kidney cancer. The rearrangement joins TRBV4-1 to TRBJ2-5; D is ambiguous. Source: CD4+ or CD8+ T cells sorted from blood, taken in a trial of the OX40 agonist ivuxolimab. The DNA of the CDR3 is TGCGCCAGCAGCCCGGGCGAGCCCCATAAGCAGTACTTC. It specifies CASSPGEPHKQYF.